What follows are 3 T cell receptor beta chains derived from one specimen sequenced in a study of identical twins. In TCRdb, the 5' RACE reads were re-called with MiXCR into one record per CDR3 protein. Here the sample spans around 670,000 distinct CDR3 sequences, less than 7% being singletons. The sequencing input was naive T cells sorted from blood. Receptors were obtained from a man between 18 and 29 years old in good health.

The CDR3 sequence: CASSWGLSGEQFF. The CDR3 nucleotides are TGTGCCAGCAGCTGGGGACTAAGCGGTGAGCAGTTCTTC. The chain employs TRBV11-2 and TRBJ2-1; 7 bases line up with TRBD2. CDR1 is SGHAT, CDR2 FQNNGV, per germline. CDR3 length equals 13 residues. Trimming cost V 4 bases and J 9 bases; bases outside gene matches: 6.

The chain has TRBV5-1 and TRBJ2-4, with a weak D call TRBD2 (5 bases). The ends were cut back, 4 bases at V and 6 bases at J, with 17 bases in the middle. This CDR3 spans 15 amino acids. Per germline, CDR1 SGHRS and CDR2 YFSETQ. The CDR3 nucleotides are TGCGCCAGCAGCACCGCATCCGGCGGGCTAAACATTCAGTACTTC. Its protein is CASSTASGGLNIQYF.

This clonotype was observed a handful of times. The chain couples TRBV6-2 or TRBV6-3 to TRBJ2-7; a possible D gene is TRBD1 (5 bases). The CDR3 has 16 residues. Trimming removed 5 bases at V and 0 bases at J, with 17 bases between. From germline, CDR1 is MNHEY and CDR2 SVGEGT. CDR3 region: CASSTLGAVSSYEQYF. CDR3 coding DNA: TGTGCCAGCAGTACCCTTGGGGCGGTGAGCTCCTACGAGCAGTACTTC.